One sample yielded the 10 T cell receptor beta chains listed below, sequenced in a study of read filtering for tumor transcriptome and immune sequencing. The library was built from roughly 400 ng RNA with molecular barcoded adaptors for alpha/delta and beta/gamma chains. Via MiXCR, TCRdb re-called the reads, giving one row per CDR3 protein. The sample holds 100,000 to 150,000 distinct CDR3 sequences, roughly an eighth seen once. Sequencing was done on a sample of a population of CD138-negative cells sorted from bone marrow. The receptor source for this set is a donor at least 40 years old with multiple myeloma.

Regarding this clonotype: The junction shows a germline mismatch at one end, possibly a read error. J is TRBJ1-1 and V is TRBV4-2; no firm D call. This CDR3 is built from 14 residues. Germline values: CDR1 LGHNA, CDR2 YNFKEQ. DNA for the CDR3: TGCGCCAGCAGCCAAGTCCAAGGGAGCACTGAAGCTTCCTTT. Its translation: CASSQVQGSTEASF.

This chain uses TRBV24-1 with TRBJ1-6, with a possible D match to TRBD1 (5 bases). Germline lookup yields CDR1 KGHDR and CDR2 SFDVKD. This CDR3 has 13 amino acids. Deletions cut 9 bases from V and 8 bases from J, with 13 bases between. Written as DNA, the CDR3 is TGTGCCACCCGCTGGGGGGGAGATTCACCCCTCCACTTT. Amino acids: CATRWGGDSPLHF.

This clonotype occurred many times. This chain connects TRBV29-1 to TRBJ2-6, with D perhaps TRBD1 (6 bases). The CDR3 has 13 residues. V was trimmed by 3 bases and J by 4 bases, leaving 7 bases between them. The germline V gene has CDR1 SQVTM and CDR2 ANQGSEA. The CDR3 here is CSVEGAGANVLTF. As DNA, the CDR3 is TGCAGCGTTGAGGGGGCAGGGGCCAACGTCCTGACTTTC.

This clonotype was counted many times. The chain couples TRBV29-1 to TRBJ2-5, with D hard to call. The CDR3 is 12 amino acids. Germline CDR1 is SQVTM and CDR2 is ANQGSEA. V was shortened by 4 bases and J by 5 bases, with 11 bases between the two germline ends. The CDR3 nucleotides are TGCAGCGTTGGGCTTCTGAGGGAGACCCAGTACTTC. Its translation is CSVGLLRETQYF.

The chain links TRBV7-9 to TRBJ2-1, with D possibly matching TRBD1 (6 bases). V was cut by 4 bases and J by 9 bases, with 22 bases left in between. Germline V gene data show CDR1 as SEHNR and CDR2 as FQNEAQ (reference sequence). This CDR3 is 16 amino acids long. CDR3 DNA: TGTGCCAGCAGCTCCCCAGGCCCGACAGGTGGCGGTGAGCAGTTCTTC. Its translation is CASSSPGPTGGGEQFF.

This clonotype was seen repeatedly, ten times or more. The chain joins TRBV10-1 to TRBJ2-3; D is possibly TRBD2 (5 bases). The CDR3 covers 15 residues. V was cut by 3 bases and J by 1 base, with 11 bases left in between. Germline V gives CDR1 WNHNN, CDR2 SYGVQD (reference sequence). The CDR3 bases are TGCGCCAGCAGTGATCGAGCGGAGGGCACAGATACGCAGTATTTT. Its protein is CASSDRAEGTDTQYF.

V usage is TRBV29-1 and J usage is TRBJ1-5; 9 bases map to TRBD1. From germline, CDR1 is SQVTM and CDR2 ANQGSEA. The CDR3 spans 14 residues. Germline trimming cut 4 bases from V and 3 bases from J; bases unmatched to any gene: 4. CDR3 region: CSVGGTGINQPQHF. CDR3 in DNA: TGCAGCGTTGGGGGGACAGGGATCAATCAGCCCCAGCATTTT.

This clonotype showed up many times. The gene calls are TRBV4-2 and TRBJ1-1; D possibly corresponds to TRBD1 (5 bases). Germline lookup yields CDR1 LGHNA and CDR2 YNFKEQ. CDR3 length: 13 residues. V lost 3 bases, J lost 1 base, and 6 bases lay in between. The CDR3 loop is CASSHQGNTEAFF. CDR3 DNA: TGTGCCAGCAGCCATCAGGGGAACACTGAAGCTTTCTTT.

This clonotype was detected many times. J is TRBJ2-1 and V is TRBV5-1; 11 nucleotides line up with TRBD2. With V trimmed by 6 bases and J by 5 bases, 16 bases remained unmatched. This CDR3 is 18 amino acids long. Germline values: CDR1 SGHRS, CDR2 YFSETQ. The DNA of the CDR3 is TGCGCCAGCACTCCAGTGCCCGGGACTAGCGGTATAAACAATGAGCAGTTCTTC. The encoded protein is CASTPVPGTSGINNEQFF.

There are many counts of this clonotype. V gene TRBV7-9 combines with J gene TRBJ1-5, with TRBD1 matching over 8 bases. CDR3 length equals 15 residues. V was pared by 3 bases and J by 3 bases, with 4 bases of the junction left unmatched. Germline CDR1 is SEHNR and CDR2 is FQNEAQ (reference sequence). This CDR3 reads CASSLGQDPNQPQHF. CDR3 coding DNA: TGTGCCAGCAGCTTGGGACAGGACCCCAATCAGCCCCAGCATTTT.